These 19 T cell receptor beta chains originate from one sample sequenced in a study of CD8 T cells in Susac syndrome. Reverse transcription of about 0.5 to 1 ug RNA used random hexamers. TCRdb re-analysed the immunoSEQ multiplex PCR reads in MiXCR, keeping a single row per CDR3 protein. Of over 95,000 distinct CDR3 sequences listed, approximately 91% are singletons. Sequenced sample: CD4+ T cells from PBMCs. The receptors originated from a human donor in good health.

As DNA, the CDR3 is TGCAGTGCTGCACAGGCGGGCAATCAGCCCCAGCATTTT. Translated: CSAAQAGNQPQHF. The genes are TRBV20-1 and TRBJ1-5; maybe TRBD1 (5 bases). CDR1 and CDR2 from the germline V gene are DFQATT and SNEGSKA (reference sequence). The CDR3 runs 13 residues. Trimming shortened V by 5 bases and J by 2 bases, and 10 bases separated the two germline ends.

This chain uses TRBV7-2 with TRBJ2-1, with 9 bases fitting TRBD2. Germline CDR1 is SGHTA and CDR2 is FQGNSA. The length of the CDR3 is 15 residues. The junction had 7 bases not matched to a gene; V was cut back by 5 bases and J by 5 bases. CDR3 DNA: TGTGCCAGCAGCCCAGGACTAGCGCCGAACAATGAGCAGTTCTTC. Translated, it gives CASSPGLAPNNEQFF.

V is TRBV27 and J is TRBJ2-7, with 11 bases fitting TRBD2. The CDR3 is 15 residues long. V lost 6 bases and J lost 2; bases outside the gene matches: 6. The germline V gene has CDR1 MNHEY and CDR2 SMNVEV (reference sequence). Here the CDR3 reads CASRRLAGTAYEQYF. The DNA of the CDR3 is TGTGCCAGCAGAAGACTAGCGGGGACCGCCTACGAGCAGTACTTC.

This chain links TRBV24-1 with TRBJ1-1; no reliable D call. This CDR3 comprises 12 residues. V gave up 3 bases and J gave up 7 bases, with 8 bases separating them. Germline V CDR1 and CDR2: KGHDR, SFDVKD. The CDR3 reads CATSDNIGEAFF. In nucleotides, the CDR3 is TGTGCCACCAGTGATAATATCGGTGAAGCTTTCTTT.

This clonotype occurred once. The V and J genes are TRBV20-1 and TRBJ2-7; 10 bases line up with TRBD1. J was trimmed by 4 bases and V by 6 bases; bases with no gene match: 3. This CDR3 has 12 amino acids. The germline CDR1 and CDR2 sequences are DFQATT and SNEGSKA (reference sequence). For the CDR3, the DNA is TGCAGTGCGTCGGACAGGGGGTACGAGCAGTACTTC. Amino acids: CSASDRGYEQYF.

The chain uses TRBV7-2 and TRBJ2-7, with D perhaps matching TRBD2 (6 bases). Germline loops: CDR1 SGHTA, CDR2 FQGNSA. This CDR3 region has 13 residues. Trimming stripped 4 bases from V and 4 bases from J, with 11 bases between. The CDR3 nucleotides read TGTGCCAGCAGCTGGGGACTGACTTACGAGCAGTACTTC. Its protein product is CASSWGLTYEQYF. Together with reference TRBV7-2 and TRBJ2-7, the CDR3 gives the full variable domain: GAGVSQSPSNKVTEKGKDVELRCDPISGHTALYWYRQSLGQGLEFLIYFQGNSAPDKSGLPSDRFSAERTGGSVSTLTIQRTQQEDSAVYLCASSWGLTYEQYFGPGTRLTVT.

V and J are TRBV19 and TRBJ1-2; weak D call: TRBD1 (5 bases). The V end was cut by 3 bases, the J end by 1 base, with 12 bases between. The CDR3 is made up of 15 amino acids. Germline loops: CDR1 LNHDA, CDR2 SQIVND (reference sequence). CDR3 loop: CASSISGTLNYGYTF. The CDR3 DNA reads TGTGCCAGTAGTATCTCCGGGACGCTTAACTATGGCTACACCTTC.

The gene calls are TRBV5-1 and TRBJ2-6; 9 bases line up with TRBD1. This CDR3 is 21 amino acids long. In germline, CDR1 is SGHRS, CDR2 YFSETQ. J gave up 0 bases and V 3 bases, and 16 bases lay outside the gene matches. The CDR3 DNA sequence: TGCGCCAGCAGCTCCCCCCTAGGTGTGGGGACAGGGATCTCTGGGGCCAACGTCCTGACTTTC. It codes for CASSSPLGVGTGISGANVLTF.

The rearrangement uses TRBV12-3 or TRBV12-4 and TRBJ1-5; perhaps TRBD1 as D (6 bases). The length of the CDR3 is 14 residues. V shed 6 bases and J shed 1 base, with 10 bases lying between them. The CDR3 reads CASSRTGSNQPQHF. Written as DNA, the CDR3 is TGTGCCAGCAGCAGAACAGGGAGCAATCAGCCCCAGCATTTT.

This chain connects TRBV7-9 to TRBJ1-1; D remains ambiguous. Germline V gene data show CDR1 as SEHNR and CDR2 as FQNEAQ (reference sequence). CDR3 length: 14 amino acids. V shed 5 bases and J shed 4 bases, with 14 bases lying between them. This CDR3 is CASSRGPSATEAFF. The CDR3 nucleotides read TGTGCCAGCAGCCGAGGGCCCTCCGCCACTGAAGCTTTCTTT.

The chain uses TRBV4-2 and TRBJ2-3, with D unclear. The V gene's germline CDR1 is LGHNA and CDR2 YNFKEQ. The CDR3 loop spans 12 amino acids. The germline V and J ends were trimmed by 0 bases and 4 bases, with 2 bases remaining between them. CDR3 sequence: CASSQESDTQYF. Written as DNA, the CDR3 is TGTGCCAGCAGCCAAGAATCAGATACGCAGTATTTT.

This clonotype was found once. This sequence joins TRBV29-1 and TRBJ2-7; 12 bases match TRBD2. The trim removed 0 bases at V and 2 bases at J, leaving 2 bases unmatched. CDR3 length: 15 amino acids. Germline CDR1 and CDR2: SQVTM and ANQGSEA. Here the CDR3 DNA reads TGCAGCGTTGAAGAATGGACTAGCGGGACCTACGAGCAGTACTTC. It yields the protein CSVEEWTSGTYEQYF.

This clonotype was picked up a small number of times. V is TRBV11-2 and J is TRBJ1-4, with TRBD1 identical over 7 bases. V was clipped by 6 bases and J by 6 bases; unmatched bases: 13. The CDR3 length is 16 residues. Germline V gene data show CDR1 as SGHAT and CDR2 as FQNNGV. CDR3 in DNA: TGTGCCAGCAGTTCGACAGGGAACGGTTGGGATGAAAAACTGTTTTTT. It specifies CASSSTGNGWDEKLFF.

The V and J genes are TRBV7-9 and TRBJ2-6; 8 bases map to TRBD2. CDR3 length: 16 amino acids. Germline V gives CDR1 SEHNR, CDR2 FQNEAQ (reference sequence). J was trimmed by 2 bases and V by 5 bases; bases with no gene match: 5. Written as DNA, the CDR3 is TGTGCCAGCAGCCCGAACGGGGGGGCTGGGGCCAACGTCCTGACTTTC. Its protein is CASSPNGGAGANVLTF.

J is TRBJ2-7 and V is TRBV29-1, with D unresolved. Trimming took 4 bases from V and 1 from J, leaving 8 bases between them. The CDR3 is 12 amino acids. CDR1 and CDR2 (germline): SQVTM, ANQGSEA. The CDR3 spells CSVGKASYEQYF. CDR3 DNA sequence: TGCAGCGTTGGCAAAGCGTCCTACGAGCAGTACTTC.

The chain links TRBV20-1 to TRBJ2-1; 12 nucleotides line up with TRBD2. Germline V CDR1 and CDR2: DFQATT, SNEGSKA (reference sequence). There are 18 residues in the CDR3. V trimming: 3 bases; J trimming: 7 bases; junction bases outside the gene matches: 16. In DNA, the CDR3 is TGCAGTGCTAGGATTCTAGCGGGGGGGCCCTCAGATTTAAATGAGCAGTTCTTC. Translating it yields CSARILAGGPSDLNEQFF.

The chain has TRBV12-3 or TRBV12-4 and TRBJ1-3; D is unresolved. Trimming removed 6 bases from V and 3 bases from J, with 9 bases in between. The CDR3 has 13 residues. The CDR3 here is CASSHIDGNTIYF. CDR3 in DNA: TGTGCCAGCAGCCACATAGATGGAAACACCATATATTTT.

The chain is built from TRBV7-8 and TRBJ2-7, with D tentatively TRBD2 (5 bases). The CDR3 covers 15 residues. The V gene lost 1 base and the J gene lost 6 bases, with 16 bases spanning the gap. Germline values: CDR1 SGHVS, CDR2 FQNEAQ. CDR3 residues: CASSLDSGSAAEQYF. In DNA form, the CDR3 reads TGTGCCAGCAGCTTAGACTCGGGGTCAGCGGCCGAGCAGTACTTC.

The chain carries TRBV5-1 and TRBJ2-2; 11 bases fit TRBD2. From germline, CDR1 is SGHRS and CDR2 YFSETQ. With V trimmed by 3 bases and J by 5 bases, 3 bases remained unmatched. The CDR3 covers 15 residues. Here the CDR3 DNA reads TGCGCCAGCAGCTCCCCTAGCGGGAGGACCGGGGAGCTGTTTTTT. This gives the protein CASSSPSGRTGELFF.